This T cell receptor (beta chain) is from a study of T cells in women clearing cervical HPV infection. J gave up 8 bases and V 3 bases, and 4 bases lay outside the gene matches. The CDR3 covers 15 residues. Germline V gene lookup returns CDR1 SGHAT and CDR2 FQNNGV. TCRdb's copy holds only in-frame clones and misses some; the assay was immunoSEQ multiplex PCR. The table for this sample gives 25,000 to 30,000 clones. Concerning this clone itself: The observed sequence ends 3 residues before the CDR3 terminus, with the missing tail filled in from the germline J gene.

Cervical HPV DNA detected by MY09/MY11 PCR, typed by dot-blot. This clonotype originated in a woman aged 18 to 69 with a cervical HPV16 infection that either progressed to CIN3+ or cleared (not recorded which). The chain recombines TRBV11-2 with TRBJ2-2; TRBD2 aligns across 12 bases. Specimen: blood buffy coat. CDR3 bases read: TGTGCCAGCAGCTTTGGCCTAGCGGGAGGGGGGGAG. This encodes CASSFGLAGGGE. The CDR3 reads in full as CASSFGLAGGGELFF. Drawing the rest from reference TRBV11-2 and TRBJ2-2, the complete variable domain is EAGVAQSPRYKIIEKRQSVAFWCNPISGHATLYWYQQILGQGPKLLIQFQNNGVVDDSQLPKDRFSAERLKGVDSTLKIQPAKLEDSAVYLCASSFGLAGGGELFFGEGSRLTVL.